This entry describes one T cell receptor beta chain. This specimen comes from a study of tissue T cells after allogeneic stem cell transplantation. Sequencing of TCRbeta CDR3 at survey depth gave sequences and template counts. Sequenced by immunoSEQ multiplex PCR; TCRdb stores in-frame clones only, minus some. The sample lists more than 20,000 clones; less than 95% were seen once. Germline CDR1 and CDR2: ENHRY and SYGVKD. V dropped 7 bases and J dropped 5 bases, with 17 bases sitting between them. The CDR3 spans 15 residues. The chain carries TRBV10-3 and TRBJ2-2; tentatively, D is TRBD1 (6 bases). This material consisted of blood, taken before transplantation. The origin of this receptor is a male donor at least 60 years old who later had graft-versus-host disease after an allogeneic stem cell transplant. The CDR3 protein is CAIKGQQGRTGELFF. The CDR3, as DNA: TGTGCCATCAAAGGACAACAGGGTAGGACCGGGGAGCTGTTTTTT.